Listed below are T cell receptor beta chains from one sample, sequenced in a study of blood T cell repertoires in COVID-19. Libraries were prepared by immunoSEQ multiplex PCR; TCRdb keeps only in-frame clonotypes and omits some of them. The data contain around 170,000 clones, around 85% of them singletons. Sequenced material: peripheral blood. The source of these receptors is a woman in her 70s with acute or convalescent COVID-19. The CDR3 runs from the conserved cysteine through the conserved F or W.

TRBV2,CASSDRSAGTARIQYF
TRBV6-2/TRBV6-3,CASSMARDTEAFF
TRBV5-4,CASSLDWGLAGGPGTETQYF
TRBV11-2,CASDREFSGTTGELFF
TRBV11-2,CASSPLSIAGVGEQYF
TRBV25-1,CASSELGQGNQPQHF
TRBV4-3,CASSHRQGAKNEKLFF
TRBV19,CASSPDRVSSQPQHF
TRBV2,CASSGTRSYEQYF
TRBV9,CASSVGLGANTGELFF
TRBV30,CAWITSSYNEQFF
TRBV2,CASTQGTGGFQPQHF
TRBV4-3,CASSQDDQGREAFF
TRBV27,CASSQQGYQPQHF
TRBV5-4,CASSLAGSTDTQYF
TRBV7-2,CASSLFTGMSSGNTIYF
TRBV19,CASSWDRGQGEAFF
TRBV3-1/TRBV3-2,CASSQAGEVFF